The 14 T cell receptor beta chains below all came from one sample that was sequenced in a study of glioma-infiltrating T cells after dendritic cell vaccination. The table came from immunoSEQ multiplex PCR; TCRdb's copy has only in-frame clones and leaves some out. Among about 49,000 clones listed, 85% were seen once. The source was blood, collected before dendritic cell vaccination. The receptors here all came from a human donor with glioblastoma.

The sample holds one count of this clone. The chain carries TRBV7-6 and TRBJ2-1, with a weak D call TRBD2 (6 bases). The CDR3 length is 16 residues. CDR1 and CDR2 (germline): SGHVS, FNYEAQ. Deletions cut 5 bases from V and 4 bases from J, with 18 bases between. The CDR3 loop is CASSPRVSGPYNEQFF. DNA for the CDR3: TGTGCCAGCAGCCCCCGAGTTAGCGGTCCTTACAATGAGCAGTTCTTC.

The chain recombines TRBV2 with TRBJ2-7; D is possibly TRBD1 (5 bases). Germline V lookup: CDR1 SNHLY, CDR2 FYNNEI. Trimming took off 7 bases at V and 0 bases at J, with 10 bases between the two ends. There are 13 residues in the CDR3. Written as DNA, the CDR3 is TGTGCCAGCACCCGACAGCCCTCCTACGAGCAGTACTTC. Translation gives CASTRQPSYEQYF.

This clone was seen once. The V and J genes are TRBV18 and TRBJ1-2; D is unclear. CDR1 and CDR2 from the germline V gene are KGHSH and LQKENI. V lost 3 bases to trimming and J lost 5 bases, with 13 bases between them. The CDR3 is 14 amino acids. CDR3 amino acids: CASSPSLTRYGYTF. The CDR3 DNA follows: TGTGCCAGCTCACCCTCTCTTACTCGATATGGCTACACCTTC.

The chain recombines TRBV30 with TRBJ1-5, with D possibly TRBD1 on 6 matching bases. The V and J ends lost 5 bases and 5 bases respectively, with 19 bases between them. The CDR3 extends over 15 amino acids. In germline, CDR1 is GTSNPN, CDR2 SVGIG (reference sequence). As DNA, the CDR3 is TGTGCCTGGGGACTTCCGGGACATCCCGATCAGCCCCAGCATTTT. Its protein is CAWGLPGHPDQPQHF.

The CDR3 DNA is TGTGCCAGCAGCTGGAAACAGGGGTATGGCTACACCTTC. It specifies CASSWKQGYGYTF. The chain has TRBV7-2 and TRBJ1-2; TRBD1 agrees at 7 bases. Germline loops: CDR1 SGHTA, CDR2 FQGNSA. The V and J ends lost 4 bases and 5 bases, in that order; junction bases with no gene match: 4. The CDR3 is made up of 13 amino acids.

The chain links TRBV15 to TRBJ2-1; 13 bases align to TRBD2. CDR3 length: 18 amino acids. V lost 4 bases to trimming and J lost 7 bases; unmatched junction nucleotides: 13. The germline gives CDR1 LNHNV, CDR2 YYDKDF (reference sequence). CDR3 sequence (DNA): TGTGCCACCAGCAACGGGGGACTAGCGGGACCCGGGGGGAATGAGCAGTTCTTC. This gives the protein CATSNGGLAGPGGNEQFF.

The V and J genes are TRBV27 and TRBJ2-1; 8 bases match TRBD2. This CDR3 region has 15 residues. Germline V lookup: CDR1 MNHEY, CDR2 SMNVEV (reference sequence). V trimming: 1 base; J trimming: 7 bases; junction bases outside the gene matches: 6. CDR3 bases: TGTGCCAGCAGTTTATTCGGGGGGGATAGAAATGAGCAGTTCTTC. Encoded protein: CASSLFGGDRNEQFF.

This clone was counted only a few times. CDR3 coding DNA: TGTGCCAGCAGTAAAGGGGGGCCCCAGCATTTT. It codes for CASSKGGPQHF. The chain employs TRBV7-2 and TRBJ1-5; weak D call: TRBD1 (6 bases). V was clipped by 6 bases and J by 9 bases, with 9 bases between them. CDR3 length equals 11 residues. Germline V gives CDR1 SGHTA, CDR2 FQGNSA.

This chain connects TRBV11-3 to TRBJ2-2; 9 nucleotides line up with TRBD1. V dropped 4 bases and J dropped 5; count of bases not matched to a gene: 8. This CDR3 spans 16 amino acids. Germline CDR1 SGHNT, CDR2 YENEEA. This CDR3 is CASSSRGQGYTGELFF. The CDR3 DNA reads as TGTGCCAGCAGCTCTCGGGGACAGGGCTATACCGGGGAGCTGTTTTTT.

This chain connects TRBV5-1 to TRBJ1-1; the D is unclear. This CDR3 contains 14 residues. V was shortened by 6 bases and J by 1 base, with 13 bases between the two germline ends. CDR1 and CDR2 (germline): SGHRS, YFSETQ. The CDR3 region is CASKEALANTEAFF. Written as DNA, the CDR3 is TGCGCCAGCAAAGAGGCCCTGGCGAACACTGAAGCTTTCTTT.

The CDR3 loop is CASSPGLLNTEAFF. CDR3 DNA: TGTGCCAGCAGTCCTGGACTGCTAAACACTGAAGCTTTCTTT. The chain uses TRBV27 and TRBJ1-1; no clear D gene. The CDR3 is made up of 14 amino acids. V was cut by 5 bases and J by 2 bases, with 12 bases left in between. Looked up from germline, CDR1 is MNHEY and CDR2 is SMNVEV (reference sequence).

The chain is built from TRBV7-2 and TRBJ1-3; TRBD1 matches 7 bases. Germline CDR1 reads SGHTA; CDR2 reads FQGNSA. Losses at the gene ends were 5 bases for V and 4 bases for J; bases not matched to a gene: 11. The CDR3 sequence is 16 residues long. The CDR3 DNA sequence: TGTGCCAGCAGCATTGACGTTAGGGGGCGAGGAAACACCATATATTTT. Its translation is CASSIDVRGRGNTIYF.

CDR3 loop: CASLTPGQGYNEQFF. The CDR3 coding sequence is TGTGCCAGTCTTACTCCGGGACAGGGATACAATGAGCAGTTCTTC. The V call is TRBV19, the J call TRBJ2-1; 9 bases line up with TRBD1. The CDR3 extends over 15 amino acids. The ends lost 8 bases at V and 4 bases at J; junction bases unmatched: 9. Germline loops: CDR1 LNHDA, CDR2 SQIVND (reference sequence). Based on the CDR3 plus reference TRBV19 and TRBJ2-1, the full variable domain is DGGITQSPKYLFRKEGQNVTLSCEQNLNHDAMYWYRQDPGQGLRLIYYSQIVNDFQKGDIAEGYSVSREKKESFPLTVTSAQKNPTAFYLCASLTPGQGYNEQFFGPGTRLTVL.

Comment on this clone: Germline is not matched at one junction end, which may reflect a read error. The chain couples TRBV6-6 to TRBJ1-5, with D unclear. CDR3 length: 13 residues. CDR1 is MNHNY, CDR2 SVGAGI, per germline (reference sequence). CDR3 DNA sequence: TGTGCCACCAGTTTAAATAGCAATCAGCCCCAGCATTTT. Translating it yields CATSLNSNQPQHF.